Listed below are T cell receptor beta chains from one sample, sequenced in a study of OX40 agonist ivuxolimab in advanced cancers. Measured with immunoSEQ multiplex PCR; TCRdb has only the in-frame clones, and not every one. The profile covers tens of thousands of clones, with about 80% appearing a single time and over 1.5% taken by the ten largest. The material was CD4+ or CD8+ T cells sorted from blood, obtained in a trial of the OX40 agonist ivuxolimab. The source is an adult with an advanced solid tumor such as melanoma, head and neck, liver or kidney cancer. The CDR3 runs from the conserved cysteine through the conserved F or W. Each record gives: V gene, CDR3 length, D gene, clone size, J gene, CDR3 DNA, CDR3 protein. A D gene is named only where the DNA matches it firmly. Clone sizes are given selectively: once, few, many, or a class where the clone is expanded.

V: TRBV19
length: 14
D: TRBD1
size: -
J: TRBJ1-2
DNA: TGTGCCAGTAGTATAATCGACAGGGATCGCGGCTACACCTTC
CDR3: CASSIIDRDRGYTF

V: TRBV7-9
length: 15
D: -
size: -
J: TRBJ2-7
DNA: TGTGCCAGCAGCCCCGATTTCGGGATTTACTACGAGCAGTACTTC
CDR3: CASSPDFGIYYEQYF

V: TRBV28
length: 14
D: -
size: -
J: TRBJ2-7
DNA: TGTGCCAGCAGTTTACCACTCGTCTCCTACGAGCAGTACTTC
CDR3: CASSLPLVSYEQYF

V: TRBV28
length: 11
D: -
size: -
J: TRBJ1-1
DNA: TGTGCCAGCAGTTTAACCACTGAAGCTTTCTTT
CDR3: CASSLTTEAFF

V: TRBV2
length: 14
D: TRBD1
size: -
J: TRBJ2-5
DNA: TGTGCCAGCAGTGAAGGGACAGGGTGGGGGACCCAGTACTTC
CDR3: CASSEGTGWGTQYF

V: TRBV10-2
length: 12
D: TRBD1
size: -
J: TRBJ1-2
DNA: TGCGCCACCGGACAGGGGAACTATGGCTACACCTTC
CDR3: CATGQGNYGYTF

V: TRBV7-3
length: 15
D: -
size: -
J: TRBJ2-2
DNA: TGTGCCAGCAGCGGGGGCGGGACTTGGAACGGGGAGCTGTTTTTT
CDR3: CASSGGGTWNGELFF

V: TRBV10-3
length: 18
D: TRBD2
size: -
J: TRBJ2-3
DNA: TGTGCCATCAGTGAGTACCCTCCAACTAGCGGGAGATTAAATACGCAGTATTTT
CDR3: CAISEYPPTSGRLNTQYF

V: TRBV19
length: 13
D: -
size: -
J: TRBJ1-2
DNA: TGTGCCAGCCAGGGGCTTGCTAACTATGGCTACACCTTC
CDR3: CASQGLANYGYTF

V: TRBV2
length: 15
D: -
size: -
J: TRBJ2-7
DNA: TGTGCCAGCAGGTACACTGACCACAGCTCCTACGAGCAGTACTTC
CDR3: CASRYTDHSSYEQYF

V: TRBV28
length: 15
D: -
size: -
J: TRBJ2-4
DNA: TGTGCCAGCAGTACCCCTGATCGGGTTTTAAACATTCAGTACTTC
CDR3: CASSTPDRVLNIQYF

V: TRBV7-2
length: 13
D: TRBD1
size: -
J: TRBJ2-7
DNA: TGTGCCAGCAGCTTAGCGGGACAGAGACAACAGTACTTC
CDR3: CASSLAGQRQQYF

V: TRBV30
length: 14
D: -
size: few
J: TRBJ1-6
DNA: TGTGCCTGGAGCGGACGGAGGGTCAATTCACCCCTCCACTTT
CDR3: CAWSGRRVNSPLHF

V: TRBV25-1
length: 15
D: TRBD1
size: -
J: TRBJ1-1
DNA: TGTGCCAGCAGTGATTTCGACAGGGGGGACACTGAAGCTTTCTTT
CDR3: CASSDFDRGDTEAFF

V: TRBV7-2
length: 16
D: TRBD1
size: -
J: TRBJ1-2
DNA: TGTGCCAGCAGCTTGTTTGCCGGGACAGCTAACTATGGCTACACCTTC
CDR3: CASSLFAGTANYGYTF

V: TRBV7-2
length: 11
D: -
size: -
J: TRBJ2-7
DNA: TGTGCCAGCAGCCACTCCTACGAGCAGTACTTC
CDR3: CASSHSYEQYF

V: TRBV27
length: 16
D: -
size: -
J: TRBJ1-2
DNA: TGTGCCAGCAGTCTCCGTCGGGCACAGCCCAACTATGGCTACACCTTC
CDR3: CASSLRRAQPNYGYTF

V: TRBV5-5
length: 13
D: TRBD2
size: -
J: TRBJ2-1
DNA: TGTGCCAGCTCCGGGACTAGTTTGGATGAGCAGTTCTTC
CDR3: CASSGTSLDEQFF

V: TRBV5-4
length: 14
D: TRBD2
size: -
J: TRBJ2-5
DNA: TGTGCCAGCAGCTTGGCCGGGAGGGAAGAGACCCAGTACTTC
CDR3: CASSLAGREETQYF

V: TRBV19
length: 13
D: TRBD2
size: -
J: TRBJ2-1
DNA: TGTGCCAGTAGTACTAGCGGGCCCGGGGAGCAGTTCTTC
CDR3: CASSTSGPGEQFF

V: TRBV7-2
length: 14
D: -
size: few
J: TRBJ1-1
DNA: TGTGCCAGCAGCTTCAAGGGAGTGGGCACTGAAGCTTTCTTT
CDR3: CASSFKGVGTEAFF

V: TRBV14
length: 11
D: -
size: -
J: TRBJ1-3
DNA: TGTGCCAGCAGCCAAGGCGTGCCCATATATTTT
CDR3: CASSQGVPIYF

V: TRBV18
length: 15
D: -
size: -
J: TRBJ1-2
DNA: TGTGCCAGCTCACCAGTTCCCGGGGTGGCCTATGGCTACACCTTC
CDR3: CASSPVPGVAYGYTF

V: TRBV27
length: 15
D: -
size: -
J: TRBJ2-2
DNA: TGTGCCAGCAGCCGAAGGGGATCGAACACCGGGGAGCTGTTTTTT
CDR3: CASSRRGSNTGELFF